What follows are 25 T cell receptor beta chains derived from one specimen sequenced in a study of PD-1 blockade in classical Hodgkin lymphoma. This table comes from immunoSEQ multiplex PCR, and its TCRdb copy is limited to in-frame clones, with some not included. This repertoire shows 15,000 or so clones, over 80% found once; its top ten account for 0.51%. Time point denoted: newly diagnosed, previously untreated cHL patient sample. With magnetic negative selection, CD4+ T cells were purified from PBMCs that had been thawed. The sequencing sample was made of CD4+ T cells from blood. These receptors were taken from a human donor with classical Hodgkin lymphoma.

V is TRBV10-3 and J is TRBJ2-1; TRBD1 matches at 9 bases. CDR1 and CDR2 from the germline V gene are ENHRY and SYGVKD. Unmatched junction bases numbered 6, after V lost 4 bases and J lost 5 bases. The CDR3 length is 15 residues. CDR3 in amino acids: CAISGRDRDDNEQFF. The CDR3, as DNA: TGTGCCATCAGTGGTCGGGACAGGGATGACAATGAGCAGTTCTTC.

The chain joins TRBV5-5 to TRBJ1-5; a possible D gene is TRBD1 (5 bases). CDR1 is SGHKS and CDR2 is YYEKEE in the germline V gene (reference sequence). The V and J ends lost 4 bases and 0 bases respectively, with 11 bases between them. There are 15 residues in the CDR3. CDR3 protein: CASSGLGGSNQPQHF. CDR3 nucleotides: TGTGCCAGCAGCGGGTTGGGGGGTAGCAATCAGCCCCAGCATTTT.

The chain joins TRBV11-3 to TRBJ2-7; TRBD2 matches at 11 bases. Germline-derived CDR1 and CDR2 are SGHNT and YENEEA. The CDR3 has 18 residues. Trimming cost V 5 bases and J 2 bases; bases outside gene matches: 14. CDR3: CASSVMTSGKVLTYEQYF. The DNA of the CDR3 is TGTGCCAGCAGCGTAATGACTAGCGGGAAAGTCCTTACCTACGAGCAGTACTTC.

V is TRBV27 and J is TRBJ2-6; D remains unclear. V was cut by 2 bases and J by 4 bases, with 9 bases left in between. Germline assignment: CDR1 MNHEY and CDR2 SMNVEV (reference sequence). The CDR3 contains 15 residues. In nucleotides, the CDR3 is TGTGCCAGCAGTTTAAGGCAGTCCGGGGCCAACGTCCTGACTTTC. Encoded protein: CASSLRQSGANVLTF.

The chain uses TRBV2 and TRBJ2-5, with D possibly being TRBD2 (5 bases). Trimming stripped 1 base from V and 5 bases from J, with 8 bases between. CDR3 length: 13 amino acids. The germline gives CDR1 SNHLY, CDR2 FYNNEI. CDR3 in DNA: TGTGCCAGCAGTGAAGGCCGGAGGGAGACCCAGTACTTC. Translation gives CASSEGRRETQYF.

This clone has a handful of counts. The J gene is TRBJ1-2, the V gene TRBV5-1; D possibly corresponds to TRBD1 (5 bases). Germline CDR1 and CDR2: SGHRS and YFSETQ. The CDR3 is 15 amino acids. Trimming left V 0 bases short and J 5 bases short, with 14 bases between. The CDR3 nucleotides are TGCGCCAGCAGCTTGGATAGCAGGGCAGGATATGGCTACACCTTC. Its translation is CASSLDSRAGYGYTF.

Of note for this clone: Other DNA sequences in the same sample also yield this CDR3. This rearrangement joins TRBV5-1 to TRBJ1-1; 7 nucleotides match TRBD1. Germline loops: CDR1 SGHRS, CDR2 YFSETQ. J was trimmed by 1 base and V by 0 bases; bases with no gene match: 6. The CDR3 loop spans 16 amino acids. CDR3 loop: CASSLGGQLSNTEAFF. In DNA form, the CDR3 reads TGCGCCAGCAGCTTGGGGGGACAGTTATCGAACACTGAAGCTTTCTTT.

This clone has a single count. The chain has TRBV18 and TRBJ1-2; D might be TRBD1 (5 bases). Germline CDR1 and CDR2: KGHSH and LQKENI. CDR3 length equals 12 residues. The V end was cut by 2 bases, the J end by 8 bases, with 9 bases between. CDR3 in DNA: TGTGCCAGCTCACCAGAGGGGCACGGCTACACCTTC. Amino acids: CASSPEGHGYTF.

The V gene is TRBV19, the J gene TRBJ2-7; 9 nucleotides match TRBD2. CDR1 and CDR2 from the germline V gene are LNHDA and SQIVND (reference sequence). V lost 4 bases to trimming and J lost 4 bases; unmatched junction nucleotides: 5. The CDR3 has 14 amino acids. CDR3 in DNA: TGTGCCAGTAGTAGAGCTAGCGGGACATACGAGCAGTACTTC. It translates to CASSRASGTYEQYF.

J is TRBJ1-3 and V is TRBV19; D not resolved. Germline V gives CDR1 LNHDA, CDR2 SQIVND (reference sequence). The length of the CDR3 is 14 residues. With 2 bases removed from V and 2 bases from J, the gap between germline ends came to 7 bases. The CDR3 DNA is TGTGCCAGTAGTATACTGGGGACTGGAAACACCATATATTTT. It encodes CASSILGTGNTIYF.

This clone was recorded only once. The chain couples TRBV7-8 to TRBJ2-7, with TRBD2 matching over 9 bases. The CDR3 contains 15 residues. V shed 1 base and J 0 bases; nucleotides not matched to a gene: 1. From germline, CDR1 is SGHVS and CDR2 FQNEAQ. For the CDR3, the DNA is TGTGCCAGCAGCTTAGGACTAGCGGACTCCTACGAGCAGTACTTC. Translation: CASSLGLADSYEQYF. Complete variable domain (other parts from reference TRBV7-8 and TRBJ2-7): GAGVSQSPRYKVAKRGQDVALRCDPISGHVSLFWYQQALGQGPEFLTYFQNEAQLDKSGLPSDRFFAERPEGSVSTLKIQRTQQEDSAVYLCASSLGLADSYEQYFGPGTRLTVT.

This chain connects TRBV5-1 to TRBJ1-1, with 11 bases aligning to TRBD1. V shed 7 bases and J 4 bases; nucleotides not matched to a gene: 6. Germline-derived CDR1 and CDR2 are SGHRS and YFSETQ. The CDR3 runs 14 residues. The CDR3 DNA reads as TGCGCCAGCGGGACAGGGGGTATAGTCACTGAAGCTTTCTTT. Translation gives CASGTGGIVTEAFF.

The chain couples TRBV25-1 to TRBJ1-5, with no clear D. CDR3 length: 14 residues. Trimming left V 4 bases short and J 0 bases short, with 7 bases between. Per the germline V gene, CDR1 is MGHDK and CDR2 is SYGVNS. The CDR3 coding sequence is TGTGCCAGCAGTGGGGGTAGTAGCAATCAGCCCCAGCATTTT. Translating it yields CASSGGSSNQPQHF.

The chain employs TRBV21-1 and TRBJ2-7; TRBD1 was called by the table and not checked on the DNA. TRBV21-1 is assigned pseudogene status. CDR3 length: 13 amino acids. The CDR3 spells CASSKGSYYEQYF. The CDR3 DNA is TGTGCCAGCAGCAAGGGCAGCTATTACGAGCAGTACTTC.

The chain joins TRBV28 to TRBJ2-7; the match to TRBD2 covers 11 bases. The CDR3 has 15 residues. The V segment lost 6 bases and the J segment 4 bases; nucleotides outside the gene matches: 8. Germline-derived CDR1 and CDR2 are MDHEN and SYDVKM. The CDR3 nucleotides are TGTGCCAGCAGCGGAGCGACTAGCGGGAAATACGAGCAGTACTTC. This codes for CASSGATSGKYEQYF.

The chain carries TRBV5-4 and TRBJ2-2, with 7 bases matching TRBD2. The V gene end was trimmed by 4 bases and the J gene end by 0 bases; junction bases not matched to a gene: 3. Germline V gives CDR1 SGHNT, CDR2 YYREEE (reference sequence). The CDR3 length is 15 residues. This CDR3 reads CASSKAGTNTGELFF. Written as DNA, the CDR3 is TGTGCCAGCAGCAAAGCGGGAACGAACACCGGGGAGCTGTTTTTT.

The CDR3 sequence is CASSPRNSGSGETQYF. The CDR3 nucleotides are TGTGCCAGCAGCCCCCGGAATAGCGGGAGCGGAGAGACCCAGTACTTC. The rearrangement uses TRBV14 and TRBJ2-5; 9 nucleotides match TRBD2. The CDR3 loop spans 16 amino acids. The germline gives CDR1 SGHDN, CDR2 FVKESK. The J segment lost 4 bases and the V segment lost 4 bases, leaving 10 bases of the junction unmatched. Full variable domain (remainder filled in from reference TRBV14 and TRBJ2-5): EAGVTQFPSHSVIEKGQTVTLRCDPISGHDNLYWYRRVMGKEIKFLLHFVKESKQDESGMPNNRFLAERTGGTYSTLKVQPAELEDSGVYFCASSPRNSGSGETQYFGPGTRLLVL.

The chain couples TRBV20-1 to TRBJ1-2; D remains unclear. V was cut by 5 bases and J by 7 bases, with 11 bases left in between. Germline CDR1 and CDR2: DFQATT and SNEGSKA (reference sequence). The CDR3 has 11 residues. CDR3 DNA: TGCAGTGCTGTAATTGGCGGTGGCTACACCTTC. It is translated as CSAVIGGGYTF.

The V gene is TRBV19, the J gene TRBJ1-4, with unresolved D. CDR1 and CDR2 from the germline V gene are LNHDA and SQIVND (reference sequence). Trimming removed 7 bases from V and 6 bases from J, with 15 bases in between. The CDR3 is 14 amino acids. The CDR3 protein is CASNRPNRYEKLFF. CDR3 DNA sequence: TGTGCCAGTAATCGACCTAATCGGTATGAAAAACTGTTTTTT.

The chain carries TRBV2 and TRBJ1-5; D not resolved. V lost 6 bases and J 7 bases, leaving 7 bases between the germline ends. This CDR3 has 11 amino acids. The germline gives CDR1 SNHLY, CDR2 FYNNEI. The DNA of the CDR3 is TGTGCCAGCAGGTATAACCAGCCCCAGCATTTT. Translating it yields CASRYNQPQHF.

V is TRBV5-4 and J is TRBJ2-1; TRBD2 agrees at 13 bases. The CDR3 has 16 amino acids. CDR1 and CDR2 (germline): SGHNT, YYREEE (reference sequence). The V and J ends lost 4 bases and 7 bases, in that order; junction bases with no gene match: 8. CDR3 sequence: CASSPRTSGSWNEQFF. In DNA, the CDR3 is TGTGCCAGCAGCCCCCGGACTAGCGGGAGTTGGAATGAGCAGTTCTTC.

The genes are TRBV7-9 and TRBJ2-5; 10 bases match TRBD2. The CDR3 has 17 amino acids. The germline gives CDR1 SEHNR, CDR2 FQNEAQ (reference sequence). V was clipped by 5 bases and J by 4 bases; unmatched bases: 13. The CDR3 loop reads CASSGRWSGRARETQYF. DNA for the CDR3: TGTGCCAGCAGCGGCCGATGGAGCGGGAGGGCCCGAGAGACCCAGTACTTC.

The chain is built from TRBV7-9 and TRBJ2-1; D ambiguous. The CDR3 length is 13 residues. Germline loops: CDR1 SEHNR, CDR2 FQNEAQ (reference sequence). V lost 1 base, J lost 0 bases, and 1 base lay in between. This chain's CDR3 is CASSLGSYNEQFF. CDR3 coding DNA: TGTGCCAGCAGCTTAGGCTCCTACAATGAGCAGTTCTTC.

The genes are TRBV27 and TRBJ1-6; D call uncertain. CDR3 size: 15 residues. With 4 bases removed from V and 10 bases from J, the gap between germline ends came to 17 bases. Germline V gives CDR1 MNHEY, CDR2 SMNVEV (reference sequence). CDR3 DNA: TGTGCCAGCAGTTACGGACGGGGTATGAGGTCACCCCTCCACTTT. This sequence encodes CASSYGRGMRSPLHF.

This clone appeared once. The chain is built from TRBV19 and TRBJ2-2; maybe TRBD1 (5 bases). Germline assignment: CDR1 LNHDA and CDR2 SQIVND (reference sequence). Trimming shortened V by 3 bases and J by 5 bases, and 13 bases separated the two germline ends. The CDR3 totals 15 residues. In DNA, the CDR3 is TGTGCCAGTAGTATCGGCAGGGTGGAGACCGGGGAGCTGTTTTTT. This gives the protein CASSIGRVETGELFF.